This T cell receptor beta chain was retrieved from a study of blood T cell repertoires in COVID-19. The CDR3 spans 14 residues. The J segment lost 4 bases and the V segment lost 4 bases, leaving 7 bases of the junction unmatched. CDR1 and CDR2 from the germline V gene are SGHRS and YFSETQ. TCRdb keeps only in-frame clones here, not all; method: immunoSEQ multiplex PCR. The data show roughly 69,000 clones, about 90% seen once. The TCR comes from a man aged 45-60 years with acute or convalescent COVID-19. The sample taken for sequencing was peripheral blood. The rearrangement joins TRBV5-1 to TRBJ2-5; 7 positions match TRBD1. For the CDR3, the DNA is TGCGCCAGCAGCCCCACAGGGGTCCGAGAGACCCAGTACTTC. Amino acid sequence: CASSPTGVRETQYF.